This T cell receptor (beta chain) was sequenced for a study of blood T cell repertoires in COVID-19. Across the study: Sources were T cells, B-cell-depleted T cells, or PBMCs; the material itself was cDNA or gDNA.

Produced via immunoSEQ multiplex PCR; TCRdb's table is partial and in-frame only. The sample lists 380,000 or so clones, approximately 87% occurring once. Sequenced input: PBMCs or T cells enriched from blood (not recorded which). This sequence originates from a young woman with acute COVID-19.

CDR3: CASSATSGANNEQFF. CDR3 nucleotides: TGTGCCAGCAGCGCTACTAGCGGGGCCAACAATGAGCAGTTCTTC. The V call is TRBV3-1 (or the pseudogene TRBV3-2), the J call TRBJ2-1, with 10 bases aligning to TRBD2. This CDR3 has 15 residues. Germline CDR1 reads LGHDT; CDR2 reads YNNKEL (reference sequence). Trimming took 5 bases from V and 5 from J; bases not matched to a gene: 6.